The 11 T cell receptor beta chains below come from one sample, sequenced in a study of chemoradiotherapy in HPV16-positive cancers. Sequencing was performed with immunoSEQ multiplex PCR; in TCRdb, only in-frame clones are kept and a portion is missing. The sample has about 29,000 clones, roughly nine tenths seen once. The starting material was blood, obtained from a patient who underwent chemoradiotherapy. These receptors all come from a human donor with HPV-associated anogenital cancer.

J is TRBJ1-2 and V is TRBV4-1, with TRBD1 matching 11 bases. CDR1 is MGHRA and CDR2 is YSYEKL in the germline V gene. Germline trimming cut 1 base from V and 6 bases from J; bases unmatched to any gene: 7. This CDR3 contains 16 residues. The CDR3 here is CASSQVGQGAADGYTF. In nucleotides, the CDR3 is TGCGCCAGCAGCCAAGTAGGACAGGGGGCCGCGGATGGCTACACCTTC.

The genes are TRBV19 and TRBJ2-1, with D hard to call. CDR3 length: 14 residues. Germline lookup yields CDR1 LNHDA and CDR2 SQIVND (reference sequence). The V end was cut by 3 bases, the J end by 5 bases, with 11 bases between. The CDR3 loop is CASSISLGNNEQFF. The CDR3, as DNA: TGTGCCAGTAGTATTTCTCTAGGAAACAATGAGCAGTTCTTC. Full variable domain (rest looked up from reference TRBV19 and TRBJ2-1): DGGITQSPKYLFRKEGQNVTLSCEQNLNHDAMYWYRQDPGQGLRLIYYSQIVNDFQKGDIAEGYSVSREKKESFPLTVTSAQKNPTAFYLCASSISLGNNEQFFGPGTRLTVL.

The chain links TRBV6-6 to TRBJ1-5; D call uncertain. Deletions cut 6 bases from V and 7 bases from J, with 22 bases between. The CDR3 runs 16 residues. Germline CDR1 and CDR2: MNHNY and SVGAGI (reference sequence). In nucleotides, the CDR3 is TGTGCCAGCAGCCTACGCACCTTGGGCCCGGACCAGCCCCAGCATTTT. Encoded protein: CASSLRTLGPDQPQHF.

This chain links TRBV9 with TRBJ2-2; D possibly corresponds to TRBD2 (5 bases). The CDR3 is 12 amino acids. Trimming took off 2 bases at V and 7 bases at J, with 6 bases between the two ends. Germline V lookup: CDR1 SGDLS, CDR2 YYNGEE. This CDR3 is CASSVRGGELFF. CDR3 DNA sequence: TGTGCCAGCAGCGTCCGGGGCGGGGAGCTGTTTTTT.

This clone was seen just once. The V and J genes are TRBV2 and TRBJ2-7; 8 nucleotides align to TRBD1. Germline trimming cut 6 bases from V and 5 bases from J; bases unmatched to any gene: 9. The CDR3 runs to 14 residues. In germline, CDR1 is SNHLY, CDR2 FYNNEI. CDR3 sequence (DNA): TGTGCCAGCAGCCTCGGACAGGGAAGGGACGAGCAGTACTTC. Its protein product is CASSLGQGRDEQYF.

CDR3 nucleotide sequence: TGCGCCAGCAGCCAAGGACGGGCCTCCTACGAGCAGTACTTC. Amino acids: CASSQGRASYEQYF. The chain couples TRBV4-3 to TRBJ2-7; no clear D. CDR3 length: 14 residues. Germline values: CDR1 LGHNA, CDR2 YSLEER. Trimming stripped 1 base from V and 0 bases from J, with 7 bases between.

This sequence joins TRBV7-9 and TRBJ2-3; 7 positions match TRBD2. This CDR3 has 15 residues. CDR1 and CDR2 (germline): SEHNR, FQNEAQ (reference sequence). Germline trimming cut 4 bases from V and 1 base from J; bases unmatched to any gene: 5. CDR3 amino acids: CASSSLRGGTDTQYF. The CDR3 region has the DNA TGTGCCAGCAGCTCACTTCGGGGGGGCACAGATACGCAGTATTTT.

This rearrangement joins TRBV5-1 to TRBJ1-1; TRBD1 matches at 7 bases. Germline CDR1 and CDR2: SGHRS and YFSETQ. This CDR3 has 15 residues. V was clipped by 4 bases and J by 0 bases; unmatched bases: 6. CDR3 loop: CASSLGQRMNTEAFF. The CDR3 bases are TGCGCCAGCAGCCTGGGACAGAGGATGAACACTGAAGCTTTCTTT. The full variable domain, rest sourced from reference TRBV5-1 and TRBJ1-1, is KAGVTQTPRYLIKTRGQQVTLSCSPISGHRSVSWYQQTPGQGLQFLFEYFSETQRNKGNFPGRFSGRQFSNSRSEMNVSTLELGDSALYLCASSLGQRMNTEAFFGQGTRLTVV.

The chain uses TRBV6-5 and TRBJ2-7; D unclear. With 0 bases removed from V and 4 bases from J, the gap between germline ends came to 13 bases. Germline V gene lookup returns CDR1 MNHEY and CDR2 SVGAGI. The CDR3 has 15 residues. The CDR3 is CASSYSSPPVYEQYF. The CDR3 coding sequence is TGTGCCAGCAGTTACTCGTCGCCCCCGGTATACGAGCAGTACTTC.

This chain connects TRBV15 to TRBJ2-3; 8 nucleotides align to TRBD2. After removal of 0 bases from V and 1 base from J, the junction contained 6 bases not matched to a gene. The CDR3 extends over 17 amino acids. Germline CDR1 LNHNV, CDR2 YYDKDF (reference sequence). Written as DNA, the CDR3 is TGTGCCACCAGCAGAGACCTTGGACTAGCCGGCACAGATACGCAGTATTTT. This encodes CATSRDLGLAGTDTQYF.

The chain employs TRBV27 and TRBJ2-6; perhaps TRBD2 as D (5 bases). The V and J ends lost 11 bases and 5 bases respectively, with 7 bases between them. Germline V lookup: CDR1 MNHEY, CDR2 SMNVEV (reference sequence). The CDR3 extends over 11 amino acids. The CDR3 protein is CASGRANVLTF. In DNA form, the CDR3 reads TGTGCCTCGGGGAGGGCCAACGTCCTGACTTTC. The full variable domain, its missing parts supplied by reference TRBV27 and TRBJ2-6, is EAQVTQNPRYLITVTGKKLTVTCSQNMNHEYMSWYRQDPGLGLRQIYYSMNVEVTDKGDVPEGYKVSRKEKRNFPLILESPSPNQTSLYFCASGRANVLTFGAGSRLTVL.